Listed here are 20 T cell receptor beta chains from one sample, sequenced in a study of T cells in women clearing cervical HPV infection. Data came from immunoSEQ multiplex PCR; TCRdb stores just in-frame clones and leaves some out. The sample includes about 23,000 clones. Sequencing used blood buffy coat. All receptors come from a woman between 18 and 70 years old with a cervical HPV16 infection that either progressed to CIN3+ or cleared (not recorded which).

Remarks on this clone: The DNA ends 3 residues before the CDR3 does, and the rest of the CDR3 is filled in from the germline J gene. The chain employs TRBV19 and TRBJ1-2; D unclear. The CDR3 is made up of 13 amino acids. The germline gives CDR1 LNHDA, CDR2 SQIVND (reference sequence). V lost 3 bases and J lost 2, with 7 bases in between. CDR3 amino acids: CASSISVNYGYTF. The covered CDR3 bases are TGTGCCAGTAGTATTTCAGTGAACTATGGC.

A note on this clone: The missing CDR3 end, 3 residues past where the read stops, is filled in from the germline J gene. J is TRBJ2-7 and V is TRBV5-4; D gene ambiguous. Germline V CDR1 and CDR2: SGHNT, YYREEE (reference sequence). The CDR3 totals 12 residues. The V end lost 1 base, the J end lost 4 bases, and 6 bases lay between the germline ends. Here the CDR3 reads CASSLQGYEQYF. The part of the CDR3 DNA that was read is TGTGCCAGCAGCTTGCAAGGTTACGAG.

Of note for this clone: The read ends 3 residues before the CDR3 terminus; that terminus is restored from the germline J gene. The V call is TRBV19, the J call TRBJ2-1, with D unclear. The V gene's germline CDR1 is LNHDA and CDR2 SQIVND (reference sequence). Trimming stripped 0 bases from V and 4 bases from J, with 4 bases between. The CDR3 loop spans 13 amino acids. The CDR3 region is CASSIDYYNEQFF. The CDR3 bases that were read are TGTGCCAGTAGTATAGACTATTACAATGAG.

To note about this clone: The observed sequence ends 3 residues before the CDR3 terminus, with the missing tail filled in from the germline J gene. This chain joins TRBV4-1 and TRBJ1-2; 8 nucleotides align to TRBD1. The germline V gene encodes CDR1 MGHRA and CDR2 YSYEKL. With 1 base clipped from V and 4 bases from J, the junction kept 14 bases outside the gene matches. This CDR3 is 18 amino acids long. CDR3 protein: CASSQADRDSKFGYGYTF. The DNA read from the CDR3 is TGCGCCAGCAGCCAAGCGGACAGGGACTCAAAGTTCGGCTATGGC.

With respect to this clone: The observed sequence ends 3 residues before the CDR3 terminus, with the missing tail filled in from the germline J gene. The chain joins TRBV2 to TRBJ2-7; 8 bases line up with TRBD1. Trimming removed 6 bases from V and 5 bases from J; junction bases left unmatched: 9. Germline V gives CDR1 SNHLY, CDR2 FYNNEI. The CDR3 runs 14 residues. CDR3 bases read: TGTGCCAGCAGAAGAAGGACAGGGAGCGACGAG. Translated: CASRRRTGSDE. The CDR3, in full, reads CASRRRTGSDEQYF.

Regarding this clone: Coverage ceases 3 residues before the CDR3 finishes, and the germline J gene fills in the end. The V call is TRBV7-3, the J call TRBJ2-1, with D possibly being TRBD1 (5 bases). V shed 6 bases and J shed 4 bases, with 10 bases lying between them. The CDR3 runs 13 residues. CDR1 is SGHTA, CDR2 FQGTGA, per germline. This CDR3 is CASSRTLYNEQFF. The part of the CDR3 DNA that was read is TGTGCCAGCAGTCGGACACTTTACAATGAG. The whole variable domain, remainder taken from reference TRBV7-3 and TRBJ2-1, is GAGVSQTPSNKVTEKGKYVELRCDPISGHTALYWYRQSLGQGPEFLIYFQGTGAADDSGLPNDRFFAVRPEGSVSTLKIQRTERGDSAVYLCASSRTLYNEQFFGPGTRLTVL.

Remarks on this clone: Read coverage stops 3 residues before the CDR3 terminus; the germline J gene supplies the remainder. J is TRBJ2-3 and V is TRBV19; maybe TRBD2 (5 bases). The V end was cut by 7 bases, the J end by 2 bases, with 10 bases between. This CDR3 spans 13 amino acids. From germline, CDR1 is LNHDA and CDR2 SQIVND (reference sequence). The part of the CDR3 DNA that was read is TGTGCCAGTAAAAAGCGGTCCACAGATACG. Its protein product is CASKKRSTDT. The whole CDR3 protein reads CASKKRSTDTQYF.

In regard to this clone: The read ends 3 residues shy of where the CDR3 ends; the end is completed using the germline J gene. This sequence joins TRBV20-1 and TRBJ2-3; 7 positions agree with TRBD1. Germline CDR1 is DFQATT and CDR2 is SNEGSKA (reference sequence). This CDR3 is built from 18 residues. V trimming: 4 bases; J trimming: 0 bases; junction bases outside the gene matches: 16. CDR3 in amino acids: CSAKNSGGGRYSTDTQYF. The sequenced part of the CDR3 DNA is TGCAGTGCTAAGAATTCAGGGGGTGGACGATATAGCACAGATACG.

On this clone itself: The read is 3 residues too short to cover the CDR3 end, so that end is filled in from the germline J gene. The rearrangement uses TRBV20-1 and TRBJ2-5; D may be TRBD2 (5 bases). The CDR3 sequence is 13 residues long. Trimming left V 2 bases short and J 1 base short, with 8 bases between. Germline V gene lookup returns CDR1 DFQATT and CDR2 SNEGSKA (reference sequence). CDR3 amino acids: CSARRAGQETQYF. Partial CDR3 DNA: TGCAGTGCTAGAAGGGCGGGCCAAGAGACC.

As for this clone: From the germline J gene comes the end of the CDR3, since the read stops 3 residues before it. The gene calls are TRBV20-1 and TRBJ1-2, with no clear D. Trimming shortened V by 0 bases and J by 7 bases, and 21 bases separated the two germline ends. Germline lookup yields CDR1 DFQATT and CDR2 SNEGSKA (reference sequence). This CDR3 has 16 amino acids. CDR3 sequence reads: CSARDRSAGKSSGYTF. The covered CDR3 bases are TGCAGTGCTAGAGATAGATCGGCAGGCAAATCGTCTGGC.

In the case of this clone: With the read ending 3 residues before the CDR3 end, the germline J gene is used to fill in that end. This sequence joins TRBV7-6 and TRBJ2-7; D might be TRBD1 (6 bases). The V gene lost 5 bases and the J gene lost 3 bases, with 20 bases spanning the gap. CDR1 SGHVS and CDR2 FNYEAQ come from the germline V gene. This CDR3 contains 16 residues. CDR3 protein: CASSLQTGQGNYEQYF. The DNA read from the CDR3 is TGTGCCAGCAGCCTCCAGACAGGCCAGGGGAACTACGAG.

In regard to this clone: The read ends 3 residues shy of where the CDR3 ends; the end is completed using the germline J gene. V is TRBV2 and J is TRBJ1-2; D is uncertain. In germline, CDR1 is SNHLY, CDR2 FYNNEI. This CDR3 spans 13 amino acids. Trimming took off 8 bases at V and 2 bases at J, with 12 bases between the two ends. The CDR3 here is CASRLFGNYGYTF. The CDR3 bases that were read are TGTGCCAGCCGACTCTTTGGGAACTATGGC.

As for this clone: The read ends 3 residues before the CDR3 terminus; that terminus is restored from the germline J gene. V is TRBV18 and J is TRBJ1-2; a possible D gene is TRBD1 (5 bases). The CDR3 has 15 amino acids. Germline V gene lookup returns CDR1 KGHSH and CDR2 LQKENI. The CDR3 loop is CASSPTTVSSYDYTF. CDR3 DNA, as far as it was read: TGTGCCAGCTCACCAACGACAGTTAGCTCCTACGAC.

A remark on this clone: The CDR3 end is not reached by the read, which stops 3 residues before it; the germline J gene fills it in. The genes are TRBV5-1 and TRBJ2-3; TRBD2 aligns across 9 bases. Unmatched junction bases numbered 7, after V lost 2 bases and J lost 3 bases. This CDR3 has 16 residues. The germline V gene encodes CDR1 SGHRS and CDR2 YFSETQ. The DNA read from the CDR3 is TGCGCCAGCAGCTTCGGGGGGCTAGCGGGGACAGATACG. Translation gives CASSFGGLAGTDT. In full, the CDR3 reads CASSFGGLAGTDTQYF.

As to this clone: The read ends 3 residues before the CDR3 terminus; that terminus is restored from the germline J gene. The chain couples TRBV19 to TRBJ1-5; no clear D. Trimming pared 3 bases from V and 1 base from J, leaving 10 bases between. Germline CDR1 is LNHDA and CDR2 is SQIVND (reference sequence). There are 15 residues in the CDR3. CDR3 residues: CASSIGVGSNQPQHF. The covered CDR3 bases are TGTGCCAGTAGTATCGGGGTTGGAAGCAATCAGCCC.

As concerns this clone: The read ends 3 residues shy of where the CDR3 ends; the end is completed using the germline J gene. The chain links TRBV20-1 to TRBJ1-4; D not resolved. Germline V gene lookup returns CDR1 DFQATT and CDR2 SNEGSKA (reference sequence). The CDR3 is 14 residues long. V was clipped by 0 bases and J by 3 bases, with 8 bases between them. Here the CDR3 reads CSARDYQANEKLFF. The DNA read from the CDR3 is TGCAGTGCTAGAGATTATCAGGCTAATGAAAAA.

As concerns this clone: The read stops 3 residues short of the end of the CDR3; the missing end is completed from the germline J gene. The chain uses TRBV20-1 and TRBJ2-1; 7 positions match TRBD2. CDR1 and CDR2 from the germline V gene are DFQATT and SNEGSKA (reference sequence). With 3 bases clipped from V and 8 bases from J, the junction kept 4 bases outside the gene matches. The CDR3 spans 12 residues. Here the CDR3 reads CSARGRGDEQFF. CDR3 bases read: TGCAGTGCTAGGGGTCGGGGGGATGAG.

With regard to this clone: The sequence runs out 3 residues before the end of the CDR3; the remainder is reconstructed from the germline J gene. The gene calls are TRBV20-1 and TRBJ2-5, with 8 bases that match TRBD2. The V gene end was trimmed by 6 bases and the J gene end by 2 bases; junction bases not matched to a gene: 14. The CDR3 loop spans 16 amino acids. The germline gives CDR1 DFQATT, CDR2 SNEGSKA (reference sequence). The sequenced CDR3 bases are TGCAGTGCGGTGAGCGGGAGAGTCGGTTTGCAAGAGACC. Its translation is CSAVSGRVGLQET. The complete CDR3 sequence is CSAVSGRVGLQETQYF.

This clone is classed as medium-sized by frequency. The CDR3 DNA, read in part, is TGTGCCAGCAGTAAGGCCCGGGGGGGCCTTTCCAAAAACATT. Protein product: CASSKARGGLSKNI. The full-length CDR3 reads as CASSKARGGLSKNIQYF. The rearrangement joins TRBV7-8 to TRBJ2-4; 8 positions agree with TRBD2. The read comes to an end 3 residues before the CDR3 does, leaving the germline J gene to fill in the end. The germline V gene encodes CDR1 SGHVS and CDR2 FQNEAQ. The V segment lost 6 bases and the J segment 2 bases; nucleotides outside the gene matches: 12. This CDR3 has 17 residues.

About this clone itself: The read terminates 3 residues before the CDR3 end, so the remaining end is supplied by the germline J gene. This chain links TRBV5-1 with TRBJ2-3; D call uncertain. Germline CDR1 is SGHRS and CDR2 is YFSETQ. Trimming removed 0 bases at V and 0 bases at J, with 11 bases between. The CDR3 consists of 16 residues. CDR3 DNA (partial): TGCGCCAGCAGCTTGGGATTAGCCGATAGCACAGATACG. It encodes CASSLGLADSTDT. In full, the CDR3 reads CASSLGLADSTDTQYF.